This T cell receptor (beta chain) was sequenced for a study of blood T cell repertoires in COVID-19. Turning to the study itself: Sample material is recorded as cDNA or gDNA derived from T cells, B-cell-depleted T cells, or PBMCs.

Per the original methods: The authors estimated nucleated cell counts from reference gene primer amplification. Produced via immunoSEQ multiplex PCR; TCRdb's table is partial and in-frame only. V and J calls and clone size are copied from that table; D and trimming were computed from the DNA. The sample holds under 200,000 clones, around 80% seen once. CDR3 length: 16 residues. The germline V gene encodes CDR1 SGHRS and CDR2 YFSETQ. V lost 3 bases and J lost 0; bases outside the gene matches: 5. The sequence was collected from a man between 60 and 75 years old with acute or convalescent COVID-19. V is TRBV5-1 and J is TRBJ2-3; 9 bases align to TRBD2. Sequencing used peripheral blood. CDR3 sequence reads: CASSSGLALSTDTQYF. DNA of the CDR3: TGCGCCAGCAGCTCCGGACTAGCGCTTAGCACAGATACGCAGTATTTT.